This T cell receptor (beta chain) stems from a study of T-cell memory formation after mild COVID-19. In the study overall: TCR clusters mostly belonged to single donors.

Germline V gene lookup returns CDR1 LGHDT and CDR2 YNNKEL (reference sequence). V lost 1 base, J lost 7 bases, and 12 bases lay in between. CDR3 length: 14 amino acids. This clonotype was seen repeatedly, ten times or more. Researchers used 5'RACE with constant-segment primers to make TCR alpha and TCR beta cDNA libraries that carry sample barcodes and UMIs. Using its own MiXCR run on the 5' RACE reads, TCRdb lists one record per CDR3 protein. Here the sample spans more than 150,000 distinct CDR3 sequences, approximately 17% being singletons. The specimen sequenced was PBMCs or a T cell subset sorted from them (not recorded which). V gene TRBV3-1 combines with J gene TRBJ2-3; D might be TRBD2 (5 bases). The clonotype was recovered from a man between 18 and 29 years old who had mild COVID-19 (a few samples of this study predate the infection). Cell type and time point are not known. CDR3: CASSQAEAVYTQYF. The CDR3 DNA follows: TGTGCCAGCAGCCAAGCGGAGGCCGTATATACGCAGTATTTT.